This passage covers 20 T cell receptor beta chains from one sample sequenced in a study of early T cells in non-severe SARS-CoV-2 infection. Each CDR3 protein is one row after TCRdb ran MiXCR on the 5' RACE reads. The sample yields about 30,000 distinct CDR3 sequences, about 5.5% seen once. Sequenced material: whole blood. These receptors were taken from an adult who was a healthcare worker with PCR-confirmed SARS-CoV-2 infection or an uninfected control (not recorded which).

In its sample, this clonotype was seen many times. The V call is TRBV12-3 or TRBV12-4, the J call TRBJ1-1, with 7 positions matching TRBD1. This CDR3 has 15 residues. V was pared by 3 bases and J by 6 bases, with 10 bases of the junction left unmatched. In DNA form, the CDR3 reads TGTGCCAGCAGTTTGACTCTTGAGGGGACAGCTGAAGCTTTCTTT. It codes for CASSLTLEGTAEAFF.

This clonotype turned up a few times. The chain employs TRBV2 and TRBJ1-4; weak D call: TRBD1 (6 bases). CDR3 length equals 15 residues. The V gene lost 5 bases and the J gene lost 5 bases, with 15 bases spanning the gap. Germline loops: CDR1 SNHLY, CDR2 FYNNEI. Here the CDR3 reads CASSPTGTSNEKLFF. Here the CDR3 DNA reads TGTGCCAGCAGTCCAACCGGGACATCCAATGAAAAACTGTTTTTT. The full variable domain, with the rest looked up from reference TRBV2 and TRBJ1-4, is EPEVTQTPSHQVTQMGQEVILRCVPISNHLYFYWYRQILGQKVEFLVSFYNNEISEKSEIFDDQFSVERPDGSNFTLKIRSTKLEDSAMYFCASSPTGTSNEKLFFGSGTQLSVL.

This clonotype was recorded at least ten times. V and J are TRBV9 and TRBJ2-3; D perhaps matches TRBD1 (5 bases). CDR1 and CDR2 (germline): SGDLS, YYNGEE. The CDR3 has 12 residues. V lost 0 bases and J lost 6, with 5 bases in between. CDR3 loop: CASSVEGDTQYF. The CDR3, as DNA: TGTGCCAGCAGCGTAGAGGGGGATACGCAGTATTTT.

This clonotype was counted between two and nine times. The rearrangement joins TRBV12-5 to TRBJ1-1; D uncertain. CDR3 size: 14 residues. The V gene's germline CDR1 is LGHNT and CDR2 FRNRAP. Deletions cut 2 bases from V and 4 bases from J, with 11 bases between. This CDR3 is CASGLWADRTEAFF. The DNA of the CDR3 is TGTGCTAGTGGTTTGTGGGCGGATCGCACTGAAGCTTTCTTT.

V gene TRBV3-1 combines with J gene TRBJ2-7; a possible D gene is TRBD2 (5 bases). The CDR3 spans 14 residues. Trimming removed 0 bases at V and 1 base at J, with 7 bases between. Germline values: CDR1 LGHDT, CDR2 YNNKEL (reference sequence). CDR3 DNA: TGTGCCAGCAGCCAAGATACGGGGTCCTACGAGCAGTACTTC. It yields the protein CASSQDTGSYEQYF.

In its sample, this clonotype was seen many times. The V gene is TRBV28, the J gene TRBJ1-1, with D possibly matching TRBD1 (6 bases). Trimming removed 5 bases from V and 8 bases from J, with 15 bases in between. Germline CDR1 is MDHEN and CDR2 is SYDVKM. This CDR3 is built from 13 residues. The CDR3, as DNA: TGTGCCAGCAGTATCTACAGGGCTACCGAAGCTTTCTTT. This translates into CASSIYRATEAFF.

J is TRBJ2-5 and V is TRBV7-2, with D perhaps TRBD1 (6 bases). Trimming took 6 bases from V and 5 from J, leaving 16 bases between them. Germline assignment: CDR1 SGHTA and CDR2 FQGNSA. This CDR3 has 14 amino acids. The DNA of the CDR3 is TGTGCCAGCAGACCCGGACAGCTGGGGGAGACCCAGTACTTC. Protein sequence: CASRPGQLGETQYF.

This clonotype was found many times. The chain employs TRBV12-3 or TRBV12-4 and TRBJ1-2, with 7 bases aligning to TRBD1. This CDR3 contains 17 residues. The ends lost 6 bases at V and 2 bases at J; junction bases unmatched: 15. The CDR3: CASSPMTKQGFNYGYTF. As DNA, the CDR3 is TGTGCCAGCAGCCCTATGACGAAACAGGGGTTCAACTATGGCTACACCTTC.

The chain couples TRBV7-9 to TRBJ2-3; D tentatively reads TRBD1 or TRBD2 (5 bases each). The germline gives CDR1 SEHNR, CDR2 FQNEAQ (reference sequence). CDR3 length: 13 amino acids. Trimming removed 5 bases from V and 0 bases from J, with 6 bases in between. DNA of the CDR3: TGTGCCAGCAGCAGGGACAGCACAGATACGCAGTATTTT. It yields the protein CASSRDSTDTQYF.

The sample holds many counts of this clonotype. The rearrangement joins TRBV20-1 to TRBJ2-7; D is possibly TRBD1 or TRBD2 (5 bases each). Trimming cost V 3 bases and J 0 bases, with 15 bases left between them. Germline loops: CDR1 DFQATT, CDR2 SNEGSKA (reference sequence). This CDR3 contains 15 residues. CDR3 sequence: CSARTGTASSYEQYF. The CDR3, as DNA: TGCAGTGCTAGGACCGGGACGGCTAGCTCCTACGAGCAGTACTTC.

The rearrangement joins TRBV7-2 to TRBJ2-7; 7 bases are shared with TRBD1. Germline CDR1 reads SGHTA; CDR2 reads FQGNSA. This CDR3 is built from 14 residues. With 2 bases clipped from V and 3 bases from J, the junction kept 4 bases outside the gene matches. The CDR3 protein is CASSLRQGNYEQYF. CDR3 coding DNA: TGTGCCAGCAGCTTACGACAGGGTAACTACGAGCAGTACTTC.

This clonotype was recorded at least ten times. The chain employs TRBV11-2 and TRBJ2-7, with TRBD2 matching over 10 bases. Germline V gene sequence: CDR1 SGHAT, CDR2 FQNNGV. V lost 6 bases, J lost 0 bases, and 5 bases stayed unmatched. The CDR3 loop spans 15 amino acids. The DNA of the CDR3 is TGTGCCAGCAGGCCTATAGCGGGAGGCTCCTACGAGCAGTACTTC. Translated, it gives CASRPIAGGSYEQYF.

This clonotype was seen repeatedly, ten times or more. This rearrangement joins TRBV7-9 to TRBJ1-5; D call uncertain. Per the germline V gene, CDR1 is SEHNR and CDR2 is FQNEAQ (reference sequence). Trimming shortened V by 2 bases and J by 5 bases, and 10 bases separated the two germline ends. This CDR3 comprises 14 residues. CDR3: CASSLLGRDQPQHF. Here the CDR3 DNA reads TGTGCCAGCAGCTTATTAGGACGGGATCAGCCCCAGCATTTT.

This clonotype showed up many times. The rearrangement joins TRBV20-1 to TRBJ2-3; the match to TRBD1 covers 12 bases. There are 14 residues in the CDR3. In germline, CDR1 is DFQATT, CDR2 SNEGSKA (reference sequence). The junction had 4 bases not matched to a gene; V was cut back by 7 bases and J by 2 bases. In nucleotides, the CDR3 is TGCAGTGTCCCGGGACAGGGGGCCACAGATACGCAGTATTTT. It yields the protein CSVPGQGATDTQYF.

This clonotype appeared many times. The CDR3 region has the DNA TGTGCCAGCAGCTTAACAGGGGCCCCATCCGATGAGCAGTTCTTC. Encoded protein: CASSLTGAPSDEQFF. V usage is TRBV7-6 and J usage is TRBJ2-1; 7 bases are shared with TRBD1. J lost 8 bases, V lost 2 bases, and 9 bases had no gene match. The CDR3 covers 15 residues. Germline values: CDR1 SGHVS, CDR2 FNYEAQ.

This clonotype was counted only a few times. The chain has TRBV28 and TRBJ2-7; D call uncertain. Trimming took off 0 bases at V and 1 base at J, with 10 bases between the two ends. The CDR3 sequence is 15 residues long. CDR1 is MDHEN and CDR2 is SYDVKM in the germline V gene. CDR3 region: CASSLWSVGSYEQYF. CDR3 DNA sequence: TGTGCCAGCAGTTTATGGAGCGTGGGGTCCTACGAGCAGTACTTC.

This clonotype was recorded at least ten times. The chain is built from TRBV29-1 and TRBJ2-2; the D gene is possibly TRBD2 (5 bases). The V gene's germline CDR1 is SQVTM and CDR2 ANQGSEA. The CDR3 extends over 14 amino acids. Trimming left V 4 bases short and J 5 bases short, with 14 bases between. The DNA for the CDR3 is TGCAGCGTTGTCGAGGGTCCGGTAACCGGGGAGCTGTTTTTT. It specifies CSVVEGPVTGELFF.

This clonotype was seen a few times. In nucleotides, the CDR3 is TGTGCCACCTCCCGGGACCCCAAATACGAGCAGTACTTC. The encoded protein is CATSRDPKYEQYF. The rearrangement joins TRBV6-5 to TRBJ2-7, with D perhaps matching TRBD1 or TRBD2 (5 bases each). Germline-derived CDR1 and CDR2 are MNHEY and SVGAGI. The CDR3 is 13 amino acids. The V and J ends lost 10 bases and 4 bases respectively, with 17 bases between them.

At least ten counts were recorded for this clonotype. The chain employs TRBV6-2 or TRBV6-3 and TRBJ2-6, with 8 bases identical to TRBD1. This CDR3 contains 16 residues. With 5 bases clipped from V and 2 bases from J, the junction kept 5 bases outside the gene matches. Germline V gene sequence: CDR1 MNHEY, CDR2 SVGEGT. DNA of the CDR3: TGTGCCAGCAGTACACGGACAGGGACTGGGGCCAACGTCCTGACTTTC. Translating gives CASSTRTGTGANVLTF.

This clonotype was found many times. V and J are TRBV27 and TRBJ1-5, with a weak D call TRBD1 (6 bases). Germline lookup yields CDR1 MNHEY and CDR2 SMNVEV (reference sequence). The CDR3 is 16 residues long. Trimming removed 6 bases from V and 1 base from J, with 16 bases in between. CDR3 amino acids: CASSANRDKSNQPQHF. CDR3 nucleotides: TGTGCCAGCAGCGCGAACCGGGACAAAAGCAATCAGCCCCAGCATTTT.